This T cell receptor (beta chain) was profiled in a study of blood T cell repertoires in COVID-19. Study background: The study drew acute and convalescent COVID-19 samples from the United States, Italy and Spain.

This clone occurred many times. TCRdb's table, derived via immunoSEQ multiplex PCR, lists solely in-frame clones and lacks some. This sample has 150,000 to 200,000 clones; 80% to 90% occur once, and the top ten carry about 3.3%. The germline V gene encodes CDR1 SGHAT and CDR2 FQNNGV. Trimming cost V 1 base and J 3 bases; bases outside gene matches: 3. This CDR3 spans 15 amino acids. The sample consisted of peripheral blood. The source of this sequence is a man aged 60 to 75 with acute or convalescent COVID-19. This chain joins TRBV11-2 and TRBJ2-7; 10 bases map to TRBD2. CDR3 sequence reads: CASSLASGGNYEQYF. DNA of the CDR3: TGTGCCAGCAGCTTAGCTAGCGGGGGCAACTACGAGCAGTACTTC.